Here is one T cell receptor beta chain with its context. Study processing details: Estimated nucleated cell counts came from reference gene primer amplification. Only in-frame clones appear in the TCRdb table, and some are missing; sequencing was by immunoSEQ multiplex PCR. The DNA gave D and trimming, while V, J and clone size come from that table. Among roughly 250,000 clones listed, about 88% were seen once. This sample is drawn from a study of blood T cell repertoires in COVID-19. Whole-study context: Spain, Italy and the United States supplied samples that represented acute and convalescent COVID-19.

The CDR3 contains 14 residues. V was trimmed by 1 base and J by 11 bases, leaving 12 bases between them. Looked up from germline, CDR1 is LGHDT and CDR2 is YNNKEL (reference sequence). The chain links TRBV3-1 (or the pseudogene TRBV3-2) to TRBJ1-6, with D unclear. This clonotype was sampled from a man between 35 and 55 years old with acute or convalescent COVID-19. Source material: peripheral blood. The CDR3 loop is CASSQGTIQAPLHF. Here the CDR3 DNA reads TGTGCCAGCAGCCAAGGGACTATTCAGGCACCCCTCCACTTT.